One and the same sample provided the 30 T cell receptor beta chains below, sequenced in a study of vaccination effects on CD4 cells after COVID-19. After about 10 days in culture, the CD4+ T cells were isolated. The data were produced by immunoSEQ multiplex PCR, yet TCRdb's version contains in-frame clones alone and is incomplete. The table includes about 50,000 clones, about 80% detected once. These receptors have no known antigen. Sample: CD4+ T cells from PBMCs cultured without peptide, taken before COVID-19 vaccination. The receptors derive from a human donor who received a COVID-19 vaccine.

The chain joins TRBV11-2 to TRBJ2-5; either TRBD1 or TRBD2 may supply D (5 bases each). Germline CDR1 is SGHAT and CDR2 is FQNNGV. This CDR3 region has 16 residues. The V and J ends lost 2 bases and 5 bases respectively, with 18 bases between them. The CDR3 coding sequence is TGTGCCAGCAGCTTATCGATGGGACCCGGCGAGGAGACCCAGTACTTC. Amino acid sequence: CASSLSMGPGEETQYF.

A few counts support this clone. V gene TRBV7-9 combines with J gene TRBJ2-1, with D possibly being TRBD2 (6 bases). Trimming pared 5 bases from V and 1 base from J, leaving 12 bases between. This CDR3 contains 15 residues. The germline gives CDR1 SEHNR, CDR2 FQNEAQ (reference sequence). Written as DNA, the CDR3 is TGTGCCAGCAGCCACCGGGACTTATCCTACAATGAGCAGTTCTTC. Translated: CASSHRDLSYNEQFF.

The J gene is TRBJ1-2, the V gene TRBV30; TRBD1 is a possible D gene (5 bases). V lost 0 bases to trimming and J lost 8 bases, with 13 bases between them. Germline V gene sequence: CDR1 GTSNPN, CDR2 SVGIG (reference sequence). The CDR3 spans 13 residues. CDR3 sequence (DNA): TGTGCCTGGAGTGTAGCGGGGGAATACGGCTACACCTTC. This encodes CAWSVAGEYGYTF.

This chain connects TRBV6-6 to TRBJ2-7, with a tentative D call TRBD1 (6 bases). Germline values: CDR1 MNHNY, CDR2 SVGAGI (reference sequence). The CDR3 consists of 13 residues. V lost 2 bases, J lost 6 bases, and 11 bases lay in between. The CDR3 loop reads CASSYAGGLEQYV. The CDR3 DNA sequence: TGTGCCAGCAGTTACGCTGGGGGCCTCGAGCAGTACGTC.

This chain links TRBV10-1 with TRBJ2-5; TRBD1 or TRBD2 may be the D gene (5 bases each). CDR1 and CDR2 (germline): WNHNN, SYGVQD (reference sequence). This CDR3 has 14 amino acids. V gave up 4 bases and J gave up 1 base, with 10 bases separating them. The DNA for the CDR3 is TGCGCCAGCAGTGGTTCGGGGACCCAAGAGACCCAGTACTTC. Residues: CASSGSGTQETQYF.

This rearrangement joins TRBV4-3 to TRBJ2-1; no definite D call. Trimming shortened V by 5 bases and J by 4 bases, and 9 bases separated the two germline ends. This CDR3 region has 13 residues. Germline V gene sequence: CDR1 LGHNA, CDR2 YSLEER. The CDR3 coding sequence is TGCGCCAGCAGCACCGGTAGATACAATGAGCAGTTCTTC. Residues: CASSTGRYNEQFF.

This clone has only one observation. This sequence joins TRBV28 and TRBJ1-4; TRBD1 is a possible D gene (6 bases). Between the trimmed V and J ends, which lost 3 bases and 0 bases, there was a span of 17 bases. Germline V gives CDR1 MDHEN, CDR2 SYDVKM. The CDR3 length is 18 residues. CDR3 bases: TGTGCCAGCAGTTTGGCAGGGGCCGCAACTCCAACTAATGAAAAACTGTTTTTT. As protein: CASSLAGAATPTNEKLFF.

The CDR3 protein is CASSLVGTGASGEAFF. The CDR3 nucleotides are TGCGCCAGCAGCTTGGTTGGGACAGGGGCATCAGGGGAAGCTTTCTTT. The chain carries TRBV5-1 and TRBJ1-1; 10 bases fit TRBD1. The germline V gene encodes CDR1 SGHRS and CDR2 YFSETQ. The CDR3 runs to 16 residues. The trim removed 0 bases at V and 8 bases at J, leaving 10 bases unmatched.

This chain connects TRBV29-1 to TRBJ2-3; D is perhaps TRBD1 (5 bases). The CDR3 consists of 13 residues. The V and J ends lost 3 bases and 1 base respectively, with 8 bases between them. The germline gives CDR1 SQVTM, CDR2 ANQGSEA. The CDR3 coding sequence is TGCAGCGTTGAGGGGCCTCGCACAGATACGCAGTATTTT. Protein product: CSVEGPRTDTQYF.

The chain joins TRBV24-1 to TRBJ2-7; 7 positions match TRBD1. The germline V gene encodes CDR1 KGHDR and CDR2 SFDVKD. Trimming cost V 0 bases and J 1 base; bases outside gene matches: 5. The CDR3 has 16 amino acids. CDR3 sequence reads: CATSDLDRALSYEQYV. The CDR3 DNA reads as TGTGCCACCAGTGATTTGGACAGGGCGTTGTCCTACGAGCAGTACGTC.

V is TRBV5-1 and J is TRBJ2-3, with D hard to call. This CDR3 comprises 13 residues. Deletions cut 5 bases from V and 5 bases from J, with 12 bases between. Germline V lookup: CDR1 SGHRS, CDR2 YFSETQ. The CDR3 sequence is CASRPTTGDTQYF. The CDR3 DNA reads TGCGCCAGCAGACCAACGACGGGAGATACGCAGTATTTT.

The J gene is TRBJ1-2, the V gene TRBV13; D is unclear. V lost 5 bases and J lost 3, with 7 bases in between. CDR1 PRHDT and CDR2 FYEKMQ come from the germline V gene (reference sequence). The CDR3 has 12 amino acids. CDR3 in DNA: TGTGCCAGCAGCCCCCGGTACTATGGCTACACCTTC. Its protein product is CASSPRYYGYTF.

V gene TRBV6-5 combines with J gene TRBJ1-6; D is possibly TRBD1 (5 bases). Per germline, CDR1 MNHEY and CDR2 SVGAGI. Trimming removed 8 bases at V and 7 bases at J, with 9 bases between. This CDR3 region has 12 residues. The CDR3 sequence is CASRDSNSPLHF. The CDR3 DNA reads TGTGCCAGCCGGGACTCGAATTCACCCCTCCACTTT.

The rearrangement links TRBV5-1 to TRBJ2-3, with 7 positions matching TRBD1. With 2 bases clipped from V and 4 bases from J, the junction kept 7 bases outside the gene matches. The CDR3 contains 15 residues. CDR1 is SGHRS and CDR2 is YFSETQ in the germline V gene. The CDR3 DNA reads TGCGCCAGCAGCTTTCTGGACGGGACAGCAGATACGCAGTATTTT. It translates to CASSFLDGTADTQYF. Combining the CDR3 with reference TRBV5-1 and TRBJ2-3 gives the whole variable domain KAGVTQTPRYLIKTRGQQVTLSCSPISGHRSVSWYQQTPGQGLQFLFEYFSETQRNKGNFPGRFSGRQFSNSRSEMNVSTLELGDSALYLCASSFLDGTADTQYFGPGTRLTVL.

The sample holds one count of this clone. The chain's CDR3 is CASSLKPRTGDSPLHF. The CDR3 coding sequence is TGTGCCAGCAGTTTAAAACCCCGGACAGGTGATTCACCCCTCCACTTT. This chain links TRBV5-4 with TRBJ1-6; 7 bases align to TRBD1. The CDR3 is made up of 16 amino acids. In germline, CDR1 is SGHNT, CDR2 YYREEE (reference sequence). The J segment lost 8 bases and the V segment lost 5 bases, leaving 13 bases of the junction unmatched.

The V call is TRBV4-3, the J call TRBJ1-2; D might be TRBD1 (5 bases). V was shortened by 4 bases and J by 6 bases, with 18 bases between the two germline ends. This CDR3 is built from 15 residues. Germline V lookup: CDR1 LGHNA, CDR2 YSLEER. Written as DNA, the CDR3 is TGCGCCAGCAGCCGTACGACGGGACTCACGGATGGCTACACCTTC. Its protein is CASSRTTGLTDGYTF.

As for this clone: Distinct nucleotide sequences in the sample also encode this CDR3. The chain combines TRBV2 with TRBJ2-3; TRBD2 matches at 12 bases. Germline CDR1 reads SNHLY; CDR2 reads FYNNEI. The CDR3 is made up of 18 amino acids. With 3 bases clipped from V and 1 base from J, the junction kept 8 bases outside the gene matches. In DNA, the CDR3 is TGTGCCAGCAGTGACGGGCTAGCGGGGGGGCGTGGCACAGATACGCAGTATTTT. This encodes CASSDGLAGGRGTDTQYF.

The rearrangement links TRBV19 to TRBJ1-2; 7 bases map to TRBD1. The trim removed 7 bases at V and 5 bases at J, leaving 16 bases unmatched. This CDR3 is built from 16 residues. Germline V gene lookup returns CDR1 LNHDA and CDR2 SQIVND (reference sequence). The CDR3 sequence is CASTRDRGDGLYGYTF. Here the CDR3 DNA reads TGTGCCAGTACCCGGGACAGAGGGGACGGTCTGTATGGCTACACCTTC.

This clone was seen only once. V and J are TRBV9 and TRBJ2-5, with no clear D. The CDR3 extends over 14 amino acids. V lost 0 bases and J lost 0, with 6 bases in between. CDR1 is SGDLS and CDR2 is YYNGEE in the germline V gene. The DNA of the CDR3 is TGTGCCAGCAGCGTAGGCGACCACCAAGAGACCCAGTACTTC. As protein: CASSVGDHQETQYF. Full variable domain (outside the CDR3, taken from reference TRBV9 and TRBJ2-5): DSGVTQTPKHLITATGQRVTLRCSPRSGDLSVYWYQQSLDQGLQFLIQYYNGEERAKGNILERFSAQQFPDLHSELNLSSLELGDSALYFCASSVGDHQETQYFGPGTRLLVL.

The V call is TRBV6-2 or TRBV6-3, the J call TRBJ2-4, with 10 bases identical to TRBD2. There are 19 residues in the CDR3. The V gene end was trimmed by 2 bases and the J gene end by 0 bases; junction bases not matched to a gene: 10. Germline V lookup: CDR1 MNHEY, CDR2 SVGEGT. The CDR3 DNA follows: TGTGCCAGCAGTTACGAGCGGGGGGGCGACCCTCTAGCCAAAAACATTCAGTACTTC. Translation gives CASSYERGGDPLAKNIQYF.

This clone was seen more than once but under ten times. This chain links TRBV5-1 with TRBJ2-5; 8 bases align to TRBD1. CDR1 and CDR2 from the germline V gene are SGHRS and YFSETQ. The CDR3 covers 14 residues. The V and J ends lost 6 bases and 4 bases, in that order; junction bases with no gene match: 8. The CDR3 loop is CASKSQGAAETQYF. The CDR3 DNA is TGCGCCAGCAAATCTCAGGGGGCCGCAGAGACCCAGTACTTC.

The genes are TRBV10-3 and TRBJ2-3; D is perhaps TRBD1 (6 bases). The CDR3 is 14 amino acids. Deletions cut 2 bases from V and 5 bases from J, with 11 bases between. The germline V gene has CDR1 ENHRY and CDR2 SYGVKD. The CDR3 region is CAISEGRGVDTQYF. The DNA of the CDR3 is TGTGCCATCAGTGAGGGCAGGGGTGTAGATACGCAGTATTTT.

The chain employs TRBV19 and TRBJ2-3, with TRBD2 identical over 14 bases. Germline V gene lookup returns CDR1 LNHDA and CDR2 SQIVND (reference sequence). The trim removed 4 bases at V and 2 bases at J, leaving 8 bases unmatched. The CDR3 consists of 18 residues. DNA for the CDR3: TGTGCCAGTAGTACACCCGGACTAGCGGGGGGTACCACAGATACGCAGTATTTT. It is translated as CASSTPGLAGGTTDTQYF. The entire variable domain, with the rest obtained from reference TRBV19 and TRBJ2-3, is as follows: DGGITQSPKYLFRKEGQNVTLSCEQNLNHDAMYWYRQDPGQGLRLIYYSQIVNDFQKGDIAEGYSVSREKKESFPLTVTSAQKNPTAFYLCASSTPGLAGGTTDTQYFGPGTRLTVL.

V and J are TRBV3-1 (or the pseudogene TRBV3-2) and TRBJ2-3; 9 nucleotides match TRBD2. This CDR3 is 16 amino acids long. The germline gives CDR1 LGHDT, CDR2 YNNKEL (reference sequence). The V gene end was trimmed by 4 bases and the J gene end by 5 bases; junction bases not matched to a gene: 10. CDR3 protein: CASSPAGTSSGDTQYF. The CDR3 DNA follows: TGTGCCAGCAGCCCCGCAGGGACTAGCTCTGGAGATACGCAGTATTTT.

The chain couples TRBV10-1 to TRBJ2-4, with TRBD2 as a possible D gene (6 bases). The CDR3 has 14 residues. V was trimmed by 4 bases and J by 0 bases, leaving 7 bases between them. CDR1 and CDR2 from the germline V gene are WNHNN and SYGVQD (reference sequence). The CDR3 DNA is TGCGCCAGCAGTGCCGGGGGAGCCAAAAACATTCAGTACTTC. Its translation is CASSAGGAKNIQYF.

This clone was seen a few times. The chain carries TRBV12-3 or TRBV12-4 and TRBJ2-2; no reliable D call. This CDR3 has 13 residues. Deletions cut 0 bases from V and 9 bases from J, with 8 bases between. CDR3 bases: TGTGCCAGCAGTTTAGCGTTGGGTCGGGAGCTGTTTTTT. As protein: CASSLALGRELFF.

The chain joins TRBV25-1 to TRBJ1-3; D is possibly TRBD1 (6 bases). V lost 4 bases, J lost 0 bases, and 19 bases lay in between. The CDR3 extends over 18 amino acids. The germline V gene has CDR1 MGHDK and CDR2 SYGVNS. CDR3 loop: CASSGGLGDTGSGNTIYF. In DNA form, the CDR3 reads TGTGCCAGCAGTGGAGGGCTCGGGGACACCGGCTCTGGAAACACCATATATTTT.

The chain joins TRBV4-1 to TRBJ2-3; a possible D gene is TRBD2 (6 bases). Trimming removed 2 bases from V and 1 base from J, with 10 bases in between. CDR1 is MGHRA, CDR2 YSYEKL, per germline. The CDR3 consists of 15 residues. The CDR3 here is CASSQYERGTDTQYF. In nucleotides, the CDR3 is TGCGCCAGCAGCCAATATGAGCGGGGCACAGATACGCAGTATTTT.

V usage is TRBV5-5 and J usage is TRBJ1-5; D remains unclear. With 4 bases removed from V and 0 bases from J, the gap between germline ends came to 11 bases. Germline CDR1 SGHKS, CDR2 YYEKEE (reference sequence). There are 15 residues in the CDR3. The CDR3 sequence: CASSLTPHSNQPQHF. CDR3 nucleotides: TGTGCCAGCAGCCTGACACCTCATAGCAATCAGCCCCAGCATTTT.

This clone was seen once. The chain uses TRBV9 and TRBJ1-5; 7 nucleotides match TRBD1. Germline V gives CDR1 SGDLS, CDR2 YYNGEE. CDR3 length: 14 amino acids. V dropped 0 bases and J dropped 8; count of bases not matched to a gene: 5. CDR3 DNA sequence: TGTGCCAGCAGCGTAGGCGGACAGGCGGAGCCCCAGCATTTT. Its protein product is CASSVGGQAEPQHF.